This TCR beta chain was captured by sequencing in a study of control samples from healthy donors and cancer patients (dated by TCRdb to 2019 to 2021). From a lookup of the germline V gene, CDR1 and CDR2 are KGHDR and SFDVKD. The CDR3 runs 13 residues from the cysteine to the phenylalanine. Only the CDR3 portion is preserved as DNA: 39 bases, with reading frame beginning at the first base. V is clipped by 5 bases and J by 8 bases, and the sequence between their germline boundaries is 14 bases long. The library was generated by the immunoSEQ multiplex PCR assay. The clones in this table, taken by TCRdb from immuneACCESS, are in-frame only. Not every clone is retained; where verified, under half of the shortfall comes from an unresolved V gene, and the cause of the rest is unknown. The sample contains around 250,000 clones, approximately 80% of them found a single time. About an eighth of the sample goes to the ten largest clones.

As for this clone: What antigen it recognizes has not been identified. Base qualities are not provided; no much larger clone lies one nucleotide away.

The clonotype originates from a woman aged 55-75 years with lung cancer. The sample consisted of PBMCs. The V and J segments used are TRBV24-1 and TRBJ1-2; the D gene remains uncertain. The CDR3 corresponds to CATSASWVGGYTF. The nucleotides are TGTGCCACCAGTGCTAGCTGGGTGGGAGGCTACACCTTC.